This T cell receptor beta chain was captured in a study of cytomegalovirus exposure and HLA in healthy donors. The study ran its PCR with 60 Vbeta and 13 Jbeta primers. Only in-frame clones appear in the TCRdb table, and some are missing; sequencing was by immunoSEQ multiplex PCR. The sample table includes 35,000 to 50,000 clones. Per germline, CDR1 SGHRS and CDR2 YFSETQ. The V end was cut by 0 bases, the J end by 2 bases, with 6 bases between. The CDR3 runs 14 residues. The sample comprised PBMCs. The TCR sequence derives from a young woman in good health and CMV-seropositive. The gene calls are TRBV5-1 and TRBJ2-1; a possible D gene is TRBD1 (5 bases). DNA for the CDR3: TGCGCCAGCAGCTTGGCAGGGACCTACAATGAGCAGTTCTTC. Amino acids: CASSLAGTYNEQFF.